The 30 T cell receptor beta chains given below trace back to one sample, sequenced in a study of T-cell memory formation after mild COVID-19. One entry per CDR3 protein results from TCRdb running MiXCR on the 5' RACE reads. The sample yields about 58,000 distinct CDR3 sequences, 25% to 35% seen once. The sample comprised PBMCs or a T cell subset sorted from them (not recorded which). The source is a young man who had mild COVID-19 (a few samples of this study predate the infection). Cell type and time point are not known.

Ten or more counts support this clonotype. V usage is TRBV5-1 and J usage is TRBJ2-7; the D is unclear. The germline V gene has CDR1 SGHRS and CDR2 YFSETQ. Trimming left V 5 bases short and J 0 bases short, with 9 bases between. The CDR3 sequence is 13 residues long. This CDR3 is CASRGQSSYEQYF. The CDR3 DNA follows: TGCGCCAGCAGAGGGCAGAGCTCCTACGAGCAGTACTTC.

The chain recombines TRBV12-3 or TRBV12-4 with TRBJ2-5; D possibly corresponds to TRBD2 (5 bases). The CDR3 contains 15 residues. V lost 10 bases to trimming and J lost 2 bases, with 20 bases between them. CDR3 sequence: CATVAGNSAQETQYF. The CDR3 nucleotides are TGTGCCACAGTCGCCGGGAATTCGGCACAAGAGACCCAGTACTTC.

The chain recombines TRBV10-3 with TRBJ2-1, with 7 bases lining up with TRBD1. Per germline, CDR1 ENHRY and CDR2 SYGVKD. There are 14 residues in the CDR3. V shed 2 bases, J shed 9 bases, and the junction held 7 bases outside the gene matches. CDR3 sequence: CAISESRQGSEQFF. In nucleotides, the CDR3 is TGTGCCATCAGTGAGAGTCGACAGGGAAGTGAGCAGTTCTTC.

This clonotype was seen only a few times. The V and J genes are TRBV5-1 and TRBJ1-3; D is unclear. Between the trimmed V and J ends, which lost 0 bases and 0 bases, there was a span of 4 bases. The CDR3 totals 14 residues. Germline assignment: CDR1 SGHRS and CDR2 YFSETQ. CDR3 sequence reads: CASSLGSSGNTIYF. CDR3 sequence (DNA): TGCGCCAGCAGCTTGGGGAGCTCTGGAAACACCATATATTTT.

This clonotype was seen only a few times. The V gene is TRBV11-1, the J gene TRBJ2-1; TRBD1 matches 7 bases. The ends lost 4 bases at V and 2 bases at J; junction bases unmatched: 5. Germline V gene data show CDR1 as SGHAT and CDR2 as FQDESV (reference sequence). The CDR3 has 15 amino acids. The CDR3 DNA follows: TGTGCCAGCAGCTATCACAGGGGAGCCTACAATGAGCAGTTCTTC. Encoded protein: CASSYHRGAYNEQFF.

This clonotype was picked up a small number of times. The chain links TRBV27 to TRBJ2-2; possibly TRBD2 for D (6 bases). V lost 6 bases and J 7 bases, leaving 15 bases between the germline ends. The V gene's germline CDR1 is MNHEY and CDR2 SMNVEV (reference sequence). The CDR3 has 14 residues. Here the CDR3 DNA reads TGTGCCAGCAGGGGAATAGGCGGGGTCGGGGAGCTGTTTTTT. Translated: CASRGIGGVGELFF.

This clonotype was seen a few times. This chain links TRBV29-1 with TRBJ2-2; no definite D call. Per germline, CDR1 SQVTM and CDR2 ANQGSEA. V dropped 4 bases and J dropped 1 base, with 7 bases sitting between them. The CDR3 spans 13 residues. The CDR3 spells CSVAVVNTGELFF. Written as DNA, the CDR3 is TGCAGCGTTGCGGTTGTGAACACCGGGGAGCTGTTTTTT.

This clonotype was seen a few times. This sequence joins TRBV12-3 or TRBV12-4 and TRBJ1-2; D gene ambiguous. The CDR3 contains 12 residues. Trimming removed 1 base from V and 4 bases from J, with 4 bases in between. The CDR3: CASSLGIYGYTF. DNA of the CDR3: TGTGCCAGCAGTTTAGGAATCTATGGCTACACCTTC.

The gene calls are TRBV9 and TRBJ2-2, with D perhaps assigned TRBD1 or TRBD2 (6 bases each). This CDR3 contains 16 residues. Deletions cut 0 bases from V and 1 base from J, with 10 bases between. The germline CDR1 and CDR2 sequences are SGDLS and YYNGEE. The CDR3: CASSVVEGGNTGELFF. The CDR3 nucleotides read TGTGCCAGCAGCGTAGTTGAGGGGGGGAACACCGGGGAGCTGTTTTTT.

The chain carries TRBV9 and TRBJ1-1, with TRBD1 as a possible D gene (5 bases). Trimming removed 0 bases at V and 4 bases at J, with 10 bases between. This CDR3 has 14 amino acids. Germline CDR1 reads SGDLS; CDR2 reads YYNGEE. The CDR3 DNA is TGTGCCAGCAGCGTAGTCGGGGGAGGCACTGAAGCTTTCTTT. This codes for CASSVVGGGTEAFF. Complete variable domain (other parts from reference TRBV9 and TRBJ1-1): DSGVTQTPKHLITATGQRVTLRCSPRSGDLSVYWYQQSLDQGLQFLIQYYNGEERAKGNILERFSAQQFPDLHSELNLSSLELGDSALYFCASSVVGGGTEAFFGQGTRLTVV.

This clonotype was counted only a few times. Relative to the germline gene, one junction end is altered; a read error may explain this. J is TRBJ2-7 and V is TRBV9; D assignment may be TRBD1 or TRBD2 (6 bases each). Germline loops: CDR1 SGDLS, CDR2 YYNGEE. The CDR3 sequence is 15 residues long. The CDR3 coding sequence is TGTGCCAGCAGCCCCCGTTCAGGGGACTCCCACGAGCAGTACTTC. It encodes CASSPRSGDSHEQYF. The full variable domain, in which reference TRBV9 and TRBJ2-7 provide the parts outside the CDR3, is DSGVTQTPKHLITATGQRVTLRCSPRSGDLSVYWYQQSLDQGLQFLIQYYNGEERAKGNILERFSAQQFPDLHSELNLSSLELGDSALYFCASSPRSGDSHEQYFGPGTRLTVT.

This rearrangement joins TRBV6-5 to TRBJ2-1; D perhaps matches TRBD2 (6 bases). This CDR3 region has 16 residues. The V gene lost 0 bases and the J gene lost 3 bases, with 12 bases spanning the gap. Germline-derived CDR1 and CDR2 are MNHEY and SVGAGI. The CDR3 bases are TGTGCCAGCAGTTACTCTGCGGGGAACTTCTACAATGAGCAGTTCTTC. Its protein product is CASSYSAGNFYNEQFF.

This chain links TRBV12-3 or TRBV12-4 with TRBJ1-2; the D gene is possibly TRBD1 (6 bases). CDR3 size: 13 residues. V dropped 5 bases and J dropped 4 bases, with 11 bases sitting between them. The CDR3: CASSNTTGYGYTF. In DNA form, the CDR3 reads TGTGCCAGCAGTAACACGACAGGCTATGGCTACACCTTC.

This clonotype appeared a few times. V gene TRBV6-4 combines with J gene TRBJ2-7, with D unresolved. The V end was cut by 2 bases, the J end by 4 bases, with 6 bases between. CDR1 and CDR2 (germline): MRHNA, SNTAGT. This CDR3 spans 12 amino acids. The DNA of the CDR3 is TGTGCCAGCAGTGACGTGTGGTACGAGCAGTACGTC. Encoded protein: CASSDVWYEQYV.

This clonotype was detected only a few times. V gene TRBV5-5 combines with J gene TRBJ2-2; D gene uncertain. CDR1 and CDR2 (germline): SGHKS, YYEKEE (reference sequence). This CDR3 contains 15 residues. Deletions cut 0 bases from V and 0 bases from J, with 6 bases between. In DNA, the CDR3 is TGTGCCAGCAGCTTGGACGCACCGAACACCGGGGAGCTGTTTTTT. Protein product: CASSLDAPNTGELFF.

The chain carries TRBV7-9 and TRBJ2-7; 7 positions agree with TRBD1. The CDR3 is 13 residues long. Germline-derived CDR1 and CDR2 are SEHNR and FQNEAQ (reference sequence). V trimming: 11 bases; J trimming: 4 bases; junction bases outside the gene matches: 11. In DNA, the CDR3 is TGTGCCGTTGCCGGGACAGAATCTTACGAGCAGTACTTC. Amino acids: CAVAGTESYEQYF.

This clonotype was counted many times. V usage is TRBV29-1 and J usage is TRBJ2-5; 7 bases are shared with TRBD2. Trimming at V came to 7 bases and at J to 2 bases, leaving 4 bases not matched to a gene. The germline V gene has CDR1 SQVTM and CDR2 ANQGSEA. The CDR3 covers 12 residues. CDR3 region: CSGGGSQETQYF. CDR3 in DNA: TGCAGCGGGGGGGGGTCACAAGAGACCCAGTACTTC.

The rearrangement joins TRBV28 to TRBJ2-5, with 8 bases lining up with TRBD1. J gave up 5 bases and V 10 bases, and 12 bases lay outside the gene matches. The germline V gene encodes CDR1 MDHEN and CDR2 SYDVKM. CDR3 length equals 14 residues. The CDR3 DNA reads TGTGCCACCAAGCCGGCAGGGGGCGCGGAGACCCAGTACTTC. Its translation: CATKPAGGAETQYF.

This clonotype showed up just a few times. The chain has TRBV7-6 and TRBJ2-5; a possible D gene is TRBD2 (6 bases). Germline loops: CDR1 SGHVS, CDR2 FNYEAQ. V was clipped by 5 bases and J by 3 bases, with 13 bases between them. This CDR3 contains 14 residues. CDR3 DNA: TGTGCCAGCAGCCCAATTGGCGGGGAAGAGACCCAGTACTTC. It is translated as CASSPIGGEETQYF.

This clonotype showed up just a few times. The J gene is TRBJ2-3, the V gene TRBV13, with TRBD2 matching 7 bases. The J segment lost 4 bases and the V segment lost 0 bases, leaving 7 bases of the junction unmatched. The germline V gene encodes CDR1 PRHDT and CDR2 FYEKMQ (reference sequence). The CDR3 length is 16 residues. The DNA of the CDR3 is TGTGCCAGCAGCTTAGGGGAGCGGGGAGGGGCAGATACGCAGTATTTT. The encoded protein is CASSLGERGGADTQYF.

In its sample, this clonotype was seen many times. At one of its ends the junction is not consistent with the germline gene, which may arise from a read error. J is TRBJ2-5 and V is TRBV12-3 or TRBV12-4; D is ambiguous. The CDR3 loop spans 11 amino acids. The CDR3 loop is CASSLGETQYF. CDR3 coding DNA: TGTGCCAGCAGCTTAGGGGAGACCCAGTACTTC.

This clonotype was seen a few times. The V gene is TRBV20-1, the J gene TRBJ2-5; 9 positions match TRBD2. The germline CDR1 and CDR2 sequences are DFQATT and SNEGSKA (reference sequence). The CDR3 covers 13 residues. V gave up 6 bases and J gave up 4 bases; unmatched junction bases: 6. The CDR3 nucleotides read TGCAGTGCGGCGGGGGGGGTTACAGAGACCCAGTACTTC. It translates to CSAAGGVTETQYF.

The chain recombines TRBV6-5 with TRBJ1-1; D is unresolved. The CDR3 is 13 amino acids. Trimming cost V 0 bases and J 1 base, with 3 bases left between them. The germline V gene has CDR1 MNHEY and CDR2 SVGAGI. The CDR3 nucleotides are TGTGCCAGCAGTTACTCACAGAACACTGAAGCTTTCTTT. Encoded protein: CASSYSQNTEAFF.

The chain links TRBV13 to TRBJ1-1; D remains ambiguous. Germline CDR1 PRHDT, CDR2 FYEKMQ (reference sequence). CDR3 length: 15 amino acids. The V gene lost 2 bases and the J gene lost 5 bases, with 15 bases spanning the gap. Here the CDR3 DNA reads TGTGCCAGCAGCTTACTGAAGGTTATGGAGACTGAAGCTTTCTTT. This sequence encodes CASSLLKVMETEAFF.

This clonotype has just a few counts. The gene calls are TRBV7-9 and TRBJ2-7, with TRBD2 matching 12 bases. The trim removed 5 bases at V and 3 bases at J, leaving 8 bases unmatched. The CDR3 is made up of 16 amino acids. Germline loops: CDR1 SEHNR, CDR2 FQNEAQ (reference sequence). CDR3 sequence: CASSPPGTSGYYEQYV. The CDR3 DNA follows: TGTGCCAGCAGCCCCCCGGGGACTAGCGGGTACTACGAGCAGTACGTC.

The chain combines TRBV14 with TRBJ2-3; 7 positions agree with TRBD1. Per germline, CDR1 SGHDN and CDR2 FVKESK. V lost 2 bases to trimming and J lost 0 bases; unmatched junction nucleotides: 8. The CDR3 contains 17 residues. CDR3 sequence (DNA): TGTGCCAGCAGCCAAAACTTGAGGGGGCCGAGCACAGATACGCAGTATTTT. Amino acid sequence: CASSQNLRGPSTDTQYF.

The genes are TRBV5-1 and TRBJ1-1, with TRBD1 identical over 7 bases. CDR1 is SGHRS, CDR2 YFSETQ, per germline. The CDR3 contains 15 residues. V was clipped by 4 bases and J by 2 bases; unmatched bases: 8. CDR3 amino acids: CASSLRTGGNTEAFF. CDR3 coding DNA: TGCGCCAGCAGCCTAAGGACAGGAGGTAACACTGAAGCTTTCTTT. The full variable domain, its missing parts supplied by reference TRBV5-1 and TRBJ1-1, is KAGVTQTPRYLIKTRGQQVTLSCSPISGHRSVSWYQQTPGQGLQFLFEYFSETQRNKGNFPGRFSGRQFSNSRSEMNVSTLELGDSALYLCASSLRTGGNTEAFFGQGTRLTVV.

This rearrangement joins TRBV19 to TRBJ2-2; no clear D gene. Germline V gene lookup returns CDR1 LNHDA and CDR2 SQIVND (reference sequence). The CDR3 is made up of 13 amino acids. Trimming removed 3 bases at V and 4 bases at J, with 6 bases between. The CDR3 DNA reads TGTGCCAGTAGTATCGGAGCCACCGGGGAGCTGTTTTTT. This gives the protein CASSIGATGELFF.

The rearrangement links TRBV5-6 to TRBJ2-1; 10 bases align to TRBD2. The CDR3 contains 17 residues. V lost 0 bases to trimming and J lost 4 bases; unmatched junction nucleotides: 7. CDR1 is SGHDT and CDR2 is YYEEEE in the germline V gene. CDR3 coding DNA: TGTGCCAGCAGCTTGGAGGAGCGGGGGGGATTTTACAATGAGCAGTTCTTC. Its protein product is CASSLEERGGFYNEQFF.

This chain's CDR3 is CASSSTGLGEQYV. The CDR3 bases are TGTGCCAGCAGTTCCACCGGGCTGGGCGAGCAGTACGTC. The rearrangement joins TRBV6-2 or TRBV6-3 to TRBJ2-7; D remains ambiguous. V lost 4 bases and J 6 bases, leaving 13 bases between the germline ends. CDR1 MNHEY and CDR2 SVGEGT come from the germline V gene. The CDR3 sequence is 13 residues long.